Given below is one TCR beta chain in context. Its antigen is unknown. Approximately 220 ng DNA, tens of thousands of T cell genomes, went into each sorted-subset replicate PCR. The authors' processing: Filtering differed because ImmunoSEQ produced junction-only sequences that carried no quality scores. TCRdb keeps only in-frame clones here, not all; method: immunoSEQ multiplex PCR. That table supplies the V and J calls and clone size; D and trimming were determined from the DNA. Found here are about 1.1 million clones, more than 75% of them singletons; the top ten hold around 0.6%. This entry belongs to a study of shared clonotypes between healthy human individuals. Study-wide results and caveats: Represented diversity (both genetic and exposure-history) was limited by the small number of donors. The study found roughly 5% of naive CD4 clonotypes shared across four donors.

V was pared by 2 bases and J by 4 bases, with 12 bases between. CDR3 size: 14 residues. CDR1 and CDR2 from the germline V gene are MNHNS and SASEGT. This chain connects TRBV6-1 to TRBJ2-7; D is possibly TRBD2 (7 bases). Sample: memory CD4+ T cells from PBMCs. The sample's subset: CD45RA-negative fraction. The clonotype originates from a man younger than 30 in good health. Some clones in this sample may be carry-over from other donors' samples. CDR3 sequence (DNA): TGTGCCAGCAGTGAATCGGGGGGCTGGTACGAGCAGTACTTC. Amino acid sequence: CASSESGGWYEQYF.